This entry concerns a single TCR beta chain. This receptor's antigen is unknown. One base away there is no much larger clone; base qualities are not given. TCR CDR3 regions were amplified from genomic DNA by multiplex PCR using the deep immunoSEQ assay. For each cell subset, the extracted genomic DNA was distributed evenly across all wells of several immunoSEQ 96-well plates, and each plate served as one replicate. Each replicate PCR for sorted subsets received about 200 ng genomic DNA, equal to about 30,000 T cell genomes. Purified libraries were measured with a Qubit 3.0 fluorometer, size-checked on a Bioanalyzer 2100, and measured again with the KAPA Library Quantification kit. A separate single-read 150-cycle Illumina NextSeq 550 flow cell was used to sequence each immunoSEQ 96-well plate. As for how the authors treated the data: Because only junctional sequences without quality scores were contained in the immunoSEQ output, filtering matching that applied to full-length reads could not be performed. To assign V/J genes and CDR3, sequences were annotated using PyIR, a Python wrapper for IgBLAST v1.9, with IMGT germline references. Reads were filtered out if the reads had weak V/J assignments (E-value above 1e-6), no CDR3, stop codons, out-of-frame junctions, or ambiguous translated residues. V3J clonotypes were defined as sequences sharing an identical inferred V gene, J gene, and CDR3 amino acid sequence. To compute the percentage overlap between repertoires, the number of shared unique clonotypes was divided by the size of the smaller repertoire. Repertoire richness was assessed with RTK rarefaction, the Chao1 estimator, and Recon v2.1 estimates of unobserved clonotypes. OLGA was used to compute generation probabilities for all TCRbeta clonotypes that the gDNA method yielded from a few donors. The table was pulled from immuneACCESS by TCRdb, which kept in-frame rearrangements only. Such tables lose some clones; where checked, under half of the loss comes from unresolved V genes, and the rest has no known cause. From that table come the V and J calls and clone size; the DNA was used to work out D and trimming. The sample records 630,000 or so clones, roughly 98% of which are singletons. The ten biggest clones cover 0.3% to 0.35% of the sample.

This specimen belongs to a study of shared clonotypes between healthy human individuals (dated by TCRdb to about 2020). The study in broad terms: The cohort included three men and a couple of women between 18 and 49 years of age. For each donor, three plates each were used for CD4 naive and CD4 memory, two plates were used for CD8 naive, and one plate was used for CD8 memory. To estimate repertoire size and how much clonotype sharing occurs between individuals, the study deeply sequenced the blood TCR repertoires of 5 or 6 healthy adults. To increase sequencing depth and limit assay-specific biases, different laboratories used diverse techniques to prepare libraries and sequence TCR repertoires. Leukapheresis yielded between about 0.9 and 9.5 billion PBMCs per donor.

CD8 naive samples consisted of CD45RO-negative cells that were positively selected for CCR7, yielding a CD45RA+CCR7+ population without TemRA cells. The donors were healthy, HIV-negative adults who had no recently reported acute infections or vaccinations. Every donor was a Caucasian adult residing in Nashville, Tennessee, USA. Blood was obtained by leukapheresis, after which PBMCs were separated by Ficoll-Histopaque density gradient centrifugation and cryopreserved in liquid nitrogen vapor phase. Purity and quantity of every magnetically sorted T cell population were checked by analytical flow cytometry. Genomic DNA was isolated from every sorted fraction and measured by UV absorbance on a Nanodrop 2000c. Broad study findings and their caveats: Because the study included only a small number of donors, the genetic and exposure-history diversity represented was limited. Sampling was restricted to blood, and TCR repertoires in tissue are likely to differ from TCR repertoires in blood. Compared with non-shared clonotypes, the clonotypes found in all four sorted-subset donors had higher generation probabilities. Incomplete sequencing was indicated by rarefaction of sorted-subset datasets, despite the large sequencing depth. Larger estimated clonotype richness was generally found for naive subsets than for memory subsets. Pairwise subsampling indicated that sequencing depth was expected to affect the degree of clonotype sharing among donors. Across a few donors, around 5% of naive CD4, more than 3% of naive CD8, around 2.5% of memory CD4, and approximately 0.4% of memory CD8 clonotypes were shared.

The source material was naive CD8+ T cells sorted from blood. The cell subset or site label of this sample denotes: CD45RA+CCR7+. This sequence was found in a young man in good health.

The bases are TGTGCCAGCAGCTTCCGGGGGGGCAAAAACATTCAGTACTTC. Its product reads: CASSFRGGKNIQYF. The rearrangement joined TRBV14 to TRBJ2-4; a stretch of 8 junction bases matches TRBD2. Trimming takes 5 bases off V and 3 bases off J; junction bases not matched to a gene: 3. The CDR3, cysteine through phenylalanine, is 14 amino acids long. Left in the record is the CDR3 DNA by itself, 42 bases read in frame from the first base. From the germline V gene, CDR1 is SGHDN and CDR2 is FVKESK.